This TCR beta chain was profiled in a study of T-cell memory formation after mild COVID-19. TCRdb recomputed calls from the 5' RACE reads with MiXCR, one row per CDR3 protein. The profile shows roughly 52,000 distinct CDR3 sequences, more than 8% of them singletons. Deletions cut 3 bases from V and 1 base from J, with 10 bases between. The germline V gene has CDR1 SGHAT and CDR2 FQNNGV. The CDR3 extends over 15 amino acids. This sequence was found in a man younger than 30 who had mild COVID-19 (a few samples of this study predate the infection). Cell type and time point are not known. The sequencing input was PBMCs or a T cell subset sorted from them (not recorded which). J is TRBJ2-1 and V is TRBV11-2; D may be TRBD2 (5 bases). Here the CDR3 reads CASSFPGKSYNEQFF. The CDR3 nucleotides read TGTGCCAGCAGCTTCCCGGGGAAGTCCTACAATGAGCAGTTCTTC.